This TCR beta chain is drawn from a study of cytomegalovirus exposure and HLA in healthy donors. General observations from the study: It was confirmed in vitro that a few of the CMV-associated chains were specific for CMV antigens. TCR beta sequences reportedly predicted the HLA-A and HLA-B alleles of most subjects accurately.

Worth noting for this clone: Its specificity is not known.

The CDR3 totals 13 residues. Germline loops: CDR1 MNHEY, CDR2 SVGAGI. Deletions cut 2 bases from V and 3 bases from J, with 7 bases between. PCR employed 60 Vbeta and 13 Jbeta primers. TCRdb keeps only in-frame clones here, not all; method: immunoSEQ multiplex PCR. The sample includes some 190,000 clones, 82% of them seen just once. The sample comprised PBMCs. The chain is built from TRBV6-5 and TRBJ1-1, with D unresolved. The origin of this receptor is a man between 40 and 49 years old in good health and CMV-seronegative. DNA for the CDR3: TGTGCCAGCAGTTACCGTGGGCACACTGAAGCTTTCTTT. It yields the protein CASSYRGHTEAFF.